This T cell receptor beta chain derives from a study of blood T cell repertoires in COVID-19. Original analysis: Reference gene primer amplification gave nucleated cell count estimates. Some clones are missing from TCRdb's copy, which holds only in-frame ones; the method was immunoSEQ multiplex PCR. Clonal size and the V and J genes are those of that table, whereas D and trimming came from the DNA. The sample shows 200,000 to 250,000 clones, approximately 84% of them seen only once. In Seattle, patients joined the study during active infection and were tracked longitudinally. The CDR3 is 14 residues long. Germline V lookup: CDR1 LNHDA, CDR2 SQIVND (reference sequence). V shed 3 bases and J 1 base; nucleotides not matched to a gene: 1.

This rearrangement joins TRBV19 to TRBJ2-3; 7 nucleotides match TRBD2. The sequence was obtained from a man aged 50-60 years with COVID-19, enrolled during active disease. Sequencing input: peripheral blood. The CDR3 spells CASSMAGGTDTQYF. Written as DNA, the CDR3 is TGTGCCAGTAGTATGGCGGGGGGCACAGATACGCAGTATTTT.